This is a list of T cell receptor beta chains from one sample in a study of blood T cell repertoires in COVID-19. TCRdb's copy holds only in-frame clones and misses some; the assay was immunoSEQ multiplex PCR. The sample holds about 200,000 clones, about 91% seen once. Sequencing was done on a sample of peripheral blood. The receptors stem from a woman aged 40 to 55 with acute or convalescent COVID-19. Each CDR3 is given with its conserved first and last residue. The order of the fields is clone size, J gene, D gene, V gene, CDR3 protein, CDR3 DNA. The D gene is left open where the match is weak. Clone size is stated in some rows and not others, as once, few, many or a class when expanded.

>NA|TRBJ2-2|NA|TRBV10-1
CASSLNSNTGELFF
TGCGCCAGCAGCTTGAACTCGAACACCGGGGAGCTGTTTTTT
>NA|TRBJ1-1|NA|TRBV9
CASSKGSNTEAFF
TGTGCCAGCAGTAAGGGGTCGAACACTGAAGCTTTCTTT
>few|TRBJ1-1|NA|TRBV2
CASSPRGARTEAFF
TGTGCCAGCAGTCCCCGGGGGGCAAGGACTGAAGCTTTCTTT
>NA|TRBJ2-3|TRBD2|TRBV13
CASSSGLADVDTQYF
TGTGCCAGCAGTTCGGGACTAGCGGACGTGGATACGCAGTATTTT
>NA|TRBJ2-1|NA|TRBV3-1/TRBV3-2
CASSQADSYNEQFF
TGTGCCAGCAGCCAAGCGGACAGCTACAATGAGCAGTTCTTC
>NA|TRBJ2-1|TRBD2|TRBV9
CASSQLSRGVYNEQFF
TGTGCCAGCAGCCAACTTTCGCGGGGGGTCTACAATGAGCAGTTCTTC
>once|TRBJ1-6|TRBD1|TRBV30
CAWKSRRGPDGSSYNSPLHF
TGTGCCTGGAAGAGTAGGAGGGGGCCGGACGGAAGCTCCTATAATTCACCCCTCCACTTT
>NA|TRBJ1-5|NA|TRBV9
CASSAYPLFSNQPQHF
TGTGCCAGCAGCGCCTATCCACTGTTTAGCAATCAGCCCCAGCATTTT
>NA|TRBJ2-3|NA|TRBV19
CASSILGASDTQYF
TGTGCCAGTAGTATATTGGGGGCCAGTGATACGCAGTATTTT
>NA|TRBJ1-3|NA|TRBV7-2
CASSLLGDGNTIYF
TGTGCCAGCAGCCTCCTCGGGGATGGAAACACCATATATTTT
>NA|TRBJ2-3|NA|TRBV1
CTSSQPGTSGNTDTQYF
TGCACCAGCAGCCAGCCCGGGACTAGCGGGAACACAGATACGCAGTATTTT
>NA|TRBJ1-2|TRBD1|TRBV2
CASSPRTGGAHSNYGYTF
TGTGCCAGCAGTCCCCGGACAGGGGGTGCACACTCCAACTATGGCTACACCTTC
>once|TRBJ1-1|TRBD1|TRBV9
CASKDPGQAKGGAFF
TGTGCCAGCAAAGACCCCGGACAGGCAAAAGGAGGAGCTTTCTTT
>NA|TRBJ1-1|TRBD1|TRBV3-1/TRBV3-2
CASSQQTGLEAFF
TGTGCCAGCAGCCAGCAGACAGGGCTTGAAGCTTTCTTT
>NA|TRBJ2-3|NA|TRBV30
CAWTLTDTQYF
TGTGCCTGGACCCTCACAGATACGCAGTATTTT
>NA|TRBJ1-3|NA|TRBV30
CASAMSLAFPAGNTIYF
TGTGCATCCGCCATGAGCCTCGCTTTTCCCGCTGGAAACACCATATATTTT
>NA|TRBJ2-2|NA|TRBV6-4
CASSEGLNTGELFF
TGTGCCAGCAGTGAGGGGCTGAACACCGGGGAGCTGTTTTTT
>once|TRBJ2-1|TRBD2|TRBV27
CATGVGGIFNEQFF
TGTGCCACCGGGGTCGGGGGGATATTCAATGAGCAGTTCTTC
>NA|TRBJ2-5|TRBD1|TRBV6-5
CASSPSTGRETQYF
TGTGCCAGCAGTCCCTCGACAGGGAGAGAGACCCAGTACTTC
>NA|TRBJ1-2|TRBD1|TRBV29-1
CSVVGQGKGYTF
TGCAGCGTTGTAGGACAGGGGAAAGGCTACACCTTC
>NA|TRBJ1-4|NA|TRBV12-3/TRBV12-4
CASTTNEKLFF
TGTGCCAGCACTACTAATGAAAAACTGTTTTTT
>NA|TRBJ2-3|TRBD2|TRBV9
CASSVTSGGTDTQYF
TGTGCCAGCAGCGTTACTAGCGGCGGCACAGATACGCAGTATTTT
>NA|TRBJ2-5|NA|TRBV24-1
CATSDTGGAGETQYF
TGTGCCACCAGTGATACCGGCGGGGCTGGTGAGACCCAGTACTTC
>once|TRBJ1-1|NA|TRBV7-2
CASSLGAGIIAEAFF
TGTGCCAGCAGCTTAGGCGCAGGTATTATCGCCGAAGCTTTCTTT
>NA|TRBJ1-1|NA|TRBV2
CASSEGAGTEAFF
TGTGCCAGCAGTGAGGGGGCCGGTACTGAAGCTTTCTTT
>NA|TRBJ1-6|NA|TRBV5-1
CASTPDRRRNSPLHF
TGCGCCAGCACCCCAGACAGGCGTCGGAATTCACCCCTCCACTTT
>once|TRBJ1-1|NA|TRBV12-3/TRBV12-4
CASSLAGFGAFF
TGTGCCAGCAGTTTAGCCGGGTTCGGCGCTTTCTTT
>NA|TRBJ1-1|TRBD1|TRBV11-3
CASSTGVNTEAFF
TGTGCCAGCTCGACAGGGGTGAACACTGAAGCTTTCTTT
>NA|TRBJ1-6|NA|TRBV10-3
CAISELEGSSYNSPLHF
TGTGCCATCAGTGAATTGGAGGGGTCCTCCTATAATTCACCCCTCCACTTT
>NA|TRBJ1-4|TRBD1|TRBV7-9
CASSPGQGAEKLFF
TGTGCCAGCAGTCCGGGACAGGGAGCGGAAAAACTGTTTTTT
>NA|TRBJ2-5|NA|TRBV11-2
CASSLGGQTKTQYF
TGTGCCAGCAGCTTGGGCGGGCAAACAAAGACCCAGTACTTC
>NA|TRBJ1-1|TRBD1|TRBV7-2
CASSFTGGTEAFF
TGTGCCAGCAGCTTTACAGGGGGCACTGAAGCTTTCTTT
>NA|TRBJ2-1|NA|TRBV27
CASSLEASAPNYNEQFF
TGTGCCAGCAGTTTAGAGGCTAGCGCTCCCAATTACAATGAGCAGTTCTTC
>NA|TRBJ1-3|NA|TRBV27
CASSLSPVVSSGNTIYF
TGTGCCAGCAGTTTATCCCCGGTGGTGAGCTCTGGAAACACCATATATTTT
>NA|TRBJ1-2|NA|TRBV5-1
CASRDPSGGDYGYTF
TGCGCCAGCAGGGACCCTAGTGGAGGGGACTATGGCTACACCTTC
>few|TRBJ1-2|NA|TRBV5-1
CASSLVAGNYGYTF
TGCGCCAGCAGCTTGGTAGCAGGGAACTATGGCTACACCTTC
>NA|TRBJ1-1|TRBD1|TRBV27
CASSLQGANTEAFF
TGTGCCAGCAGTTTACAGGGGGCGAACACTGAAGCTTTCTTT
>NA|TRBJ1-5|NA|TRBV10-3
CAIHPGGNQPQHF
TGTGCCATCCACCCCGGAGGGAATCAGCCCCAGCATTTT
>NA|TRBJ2-2|TRBD2|TRBV19
CASSFGLAGATGELFF
TGTGCCAGTAGTTTTGGCCTAGCGGGGGCCACCGGGGAGCTGTTTTTT
>NA|TRBJ2-3|TRBD2|TRBV7-2
CASSLEAAGSPPTDTQYF
TGTGCCAGCAGCTTAGAAGCAGCGGGGAGCCCTCCGACAGATACGCAGTATTTT
>once|TRBJ1-5|NA|TRBV14
CASSPGQGSNQPQHF
TGTGCCAGCAGCCCCGGGCAGGGGAGCAATCAGCCCCAGCATTTT
>NA|TRBJ1-2|NA|TRBV5-6
CASHRGGYGYTF
TGTGCCAGCCATAGGGGTGGCTATGGCTACACCTTC
>NA|TRBJ1-6|NA|TRBV24-1
CATTSGLPLDSPLHF
TGTGCCACCACCTCGGGACTCCCCCTTGATTCACCCCTCCACTTT
>NA|TRBJ2-3|TRBD2|TRBV15
CATSSKASGEYTQYF
TGTGCCACCAGCAGTAAGGCTAGCGGGGAGTATACGCAGTATTTT
>NA|TRBJ2-5|NA|TRBV2
CASRNRGAGETQYF
TGTGCCAGCCGCAACAGGGGAGCGGGTGAGACCCAGTACTTC